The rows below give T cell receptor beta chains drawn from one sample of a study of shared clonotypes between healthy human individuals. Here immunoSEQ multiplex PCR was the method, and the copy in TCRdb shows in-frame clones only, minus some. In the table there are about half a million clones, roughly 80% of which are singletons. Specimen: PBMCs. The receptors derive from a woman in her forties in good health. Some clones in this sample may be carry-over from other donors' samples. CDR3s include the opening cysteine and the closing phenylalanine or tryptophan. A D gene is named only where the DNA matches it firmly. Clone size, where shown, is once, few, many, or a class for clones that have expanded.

TGTGCCAGCAGTTTACTCGGGTCGATTAACTCCTACGAGCAGTACTTC CASSLLGSINSYEQYF TRBV28 NA TRBJ2-7 NA
TGTGCCAGCAACCCTCGTTCCACAGGAGACCTGTATGGCTACACCTTC CASNPRSTGDLYGYTF TRBV7-9 NA TRBJ1-2 NA
TGTGCCTGGACAAAGGGTCTAGCGGGTCTGTACAATGAGCAGTTCTTC CAWTKGLAGLYNEQFF TRBV30 NA TRBJ2-1 TRBD2
TGCGCCAGCAGCCCCGACCTCGTTAGTTGGTATGGCTACACCTTC CASSPDLVSWYGYTF TRBV4-1 NA TRBJ1-2 NA
TGTGCCTGGAGTGTAGGAGCAACTAATGAAAAACTGTTTTTT CAWSVGATNEKLFF TRBV30 few TRBJ1-4 NA
TGTGCCAGCAGTCCGTTCGAGACCAATCAGCCCCAGCATTTT CASSPFETNQPQHF TRBV6-5 NA TRBJ1-5 NA
TGCAGCGTTGAAGATACGGGCTTTCCGCAGTTCTTC CSVEDTGFPQFF TRBV29-1 NA TRBJ2-1 NA
TGTGCCAGCTCACTATCAGCCGGGGTTGATGAAAAACTGTTTTTT CASSLSAGVDEKLFF TRBV18 NA TRBJ1-4 NA
TGTGCCAGCTCACTGGACAGGGGGCGACAGAGCTCCTACGAGCAGTACTTC CASSLDRGRQSSYEQYF TRBV18 NA TRBJ2-7 TRBD1
TGTGCCAGTAGTATAACAGGGGCGTATGGCTACACCTTC CASSITGAYGYTF TRBV19 NA TRBJ1-2 TRBD1
TGTGCCAGCAGCCCAGGGACAGGGGGCCTTAATGAAAAACTGTTTTTT CASSPGTGGLNEKLFF TRBV7-9 NA TRBJ1-4 TRBD1
TGCGCCAGCAGCTGGGACGGAGGACGAACCCAAGAGACCCAGTACTTC CASSWDGGRTQETQYF TRBV5-1 NA TRBJ2-5 NA
TGCGCCAGCAGCTTTGGTTCGGGTGGAGCTTTCTTT CASSFGSGGAFF TRBV5-1 once TRBJ1-1 NA
TGTGCCAGCGCAAGCGGGAGCGACTACAATGAGCAGTTCTTC CASASGSDYNEQFF TRBV25-1 NA TRBJ2-1 TRBD2
TGTGCCAGCAGCCCACGAGGCGGGAGGATGGTCGGGGAGCTGTTTTTT CASSPRGGRMVGELFF TRBV5-4 many TRBJ2-2 TRBD2
TGCAGCTGCTCCGGGACTAGCGGGAGAGACTACAATGAGCAGTTCTTC CSCSGTSGRDYNEQFF TRBV29-1 NA TRBJ2-1 TRBD2
TGTGCCAGCAGTTACTCATCCGGGGATGAGCAGTTCTTC CASSYSSGDEQFF TRBV6-5 NA TRBJ2-1 NA
TGTGCCAGCAGCCCAGATGGGGGCACAGATACGCAGTATTTT CASSPDGGTDTQYF TRBV9 NA TRBJ2-3 NA
TGTGCCAGCAGCCTTGGAGGCGGGAGGAGCACAGATACGCAGTATTTT CASSLGGGRSTDTQYF TRBV5-4 NA TRBJ2-3 TRBD2
TGTGCCAGCAGCCAAAGGGGACAGGCAGGAGCTTTCTTT CASSQRGQAGAFF TRBV4-2 NA TRBJ1-1 TRBD1
TGTGCCAGCAGCTTGACAGGGGACACCGGGGAGCTGTTTTTT CASSLTGDTGELFF TRBV28 NA TRBJ2-2 TRBD1
TGTGCCAGCAGTTACCGACAGGTCCGATTGGGGCAGCCCCAGCATTTT CASSYRQVRLGQPQHF TRBV6-5 many TRBJ1-5 NA
TGTGCCAGCAGTCCGGGGCTAGTACGGAATGAGCAGTTCTTC CASSPGLVRNEQFF TRBV9 NA TRBJ2-1 NA
TGTGCCACCAGCAGAGTGGGGACTAGCGGCTCCTACGAGCAGTACTTC CATSRVGTSGSYEQYF TRBV15 NA TRBJ2-7 TRBD2
TGCGCCAGCAGCCAAGGACTAGCGGGAGGGCCGGGATATACGCAGTATTTT CASSQGLAGGPGYTQYF TRBV4-3 NA TRBJ2-3 TRBD2
TGCGCCAGCAGCCTACGGGACAGGGGCGGCTACACCTTC CASSLRDRGGYTF TRBV5-1 once TRBJ1-2 TRBD1
TGCGCCAGCAGCTTTACAGGGGCCTATGAAAAACTGTTTTTT CASSFTGAYEKLFF TRBV5-1 NA TRBJ1-4 TRBD1
TGTGCCAGCAGCTTAGTGGAGACCGGGGAGCTGTTTTTT CASSLVETGELFF TRBV7-6 few TRBJ2-2 NA
TGCGCCAGCAGTCCCCGAGGCAATCAGCCCCAGCATTTT CASSPRGNQPQHF TRBV5-1 NA TRBJ1-5 NA
TGTGCCAGCAGCTTAGCCGTGATGCTCACAGATACGCAGTATTTT CASSLAVMLTDTQYF TRBV7-2 few TRBJ2-3 NA
TGTGCCAGCAGCCGGGACAGATTTGAAGCTTTCTTT CASSRDRFEAFF TRBV6-6 NA TRBJ1-1 TRBD1
TGTGCCAGCAGTCCGTCCCGGGACAGGGGGCTGCGCTATGGCTACACCTTC CASSPSRDRGLRYGYTF TRBV27 NA TRBJ1-2 TRBD1
TGTGCCAGCAGTCCGGGCCCGGACATTCTCACAGATACGCAGTATTTT CASSPGPDILTDTQYF TRBV28 NA TRBJ2-3 NA
TGTGCCAGCAGTTTTTTTAGCGGAGCGAACACCGGGGAGCTGTTTTTT CASSFFSGANTGELFF TRBV27 NA TRBJ2-2 NA
TGTGCCAGCAGCACCGGGACTAGCGGGAACACCGGGGAGCTGTTTTTT CASSTGTSGNTGELFF TRBV5-4 NA TRBJ2-2 TRBD2
TGTGCCAGCAGTTTAGGGCTAGCGGGACAGTTAGATACGCAGTATTTT CASSLGLAGQLDTQYF TRBV28 once TRBJ2-3 TRBD2
TGTGCCAGCAGCTTAGGAGACGGGCAAGCGGGAGCCAGGGAGCTGTTTTTT CASSLGDGQAGARELFF TRBV11-3 NA TRBJ2-2 TRBD2
TGTGCCAGCAGCTTAAGGGGCCACTCCTACGAGCAGTACTTC CASSLRGHSYEQYF TRBV7-2 many TRBJ2-7 NA